The clone carrying this T cell receptor beta chain was observed once. The data originate from a study of blood T cell repertoires in COVID-19. Some clones are missing from TCRdb's copy, which holds only in-frame ones; the method was immunoSEQ multiplex PCR. The repertoire holds approximately 160,000 clones, with 76% as singletons. The V gene's germline CDR1 is SGHRS and CDR2 YFSETQ. The CDR3 is made up of 14 amino acids. V lost 0 bases and J lost 2; bases outside the gene matches: 1. The material sequenced was peripheral blood. This clonotype originated in a woman older than 75 with acute or convalescent COVID-19. This chain links TRBV5-1 with TRBJ2-5; 7 bases line up with TRBD1. In DNA, the CDR3 is TGCGCCAGCAGCTTGGAGGGACAGCAAGAGACCCAGTACTTC. Amino acid sequence: CASSLEGQQETQYF.